These 2 T cell receptor beta chains came from one sample sequenced in a study of vaccination effects on CD4 cells after COVID-19. For these TCRs, the target antigens are not known. Assay used: immunoSEQ multiplex PCR; TCRdb lists only in-frame clones, some missing. Among under 85,000 clones listed, approximately 74% were seen once. After expansion with viral peptide pools in the ViraFEST assay, antigen-specific CD4+ T cells were sequenced. CD4+ T cell isolation took place after approximately 11 days of culture. Sequences were derived from CD4+ T cells from PBMCs cultured with HCoV-229E spike peptides, sampled before COVID-19 vaccination. These receptor sequences come from a human donor who received a COVID-19 vaccine.

V and J are TRBV2 and TRBJ2-3; 13 bases line up with TRBD2. The CDR3 contains 16 residues. V gave up 7 bases and J gave up 5 bases; unmatched junction bases: 9. The germline CDR1 and CDR2 sequences are SNHLY and FYNNEI. This CDR3 is CASTSRGLAGVDTQYF. CDR3 DNA sequence: TGTGCCAGCACCTCGCGAGGACTAGCGGGGGTAGATACGCAGTATTTT.

The J gene is TRBJ2-1, the V gene TRBV2; D remains ambiguous. There are 11 residues in the CDR3. In germline, CDR1 is SNHLY, CDR2 FYNNEI. Trimming left V 7 bases short and J 4 bases short, with 5 bases between. The CDR3 coding sequence is TGTGCCAGCAAGGCGTACAATGAGCAGTTCTTC. As protein: CASKAYNEQFF.